Listed below are T cell receptor beta chains from one sample, sequenced in a study of blood T cell repertoires in COVID-19. Some clones are missing from TCRdb's copy, which holds only in-frame ones; the method was immunoSEQ multiplex PCR. Of about 270,000 clones in the sample, about 89% were seen once. Sequencing used peripheral blood. The receptors derive from a man between 45 and 60 years old with acute or convalescent COVID-19. Each CDR3 is given with its conserved first and last residue. A D gene is named only where the DNA matches it firmly. Expanded clones are given a class, and other clones once, few, many or no size at all.

clone_size j_call v_call d_call cdr3_nt cdr3_aa
NA TRBJ2-5 TRBV7-3 TRBD1 TGTGCCAGCAGCCTAGGACAGGGCGGCCAAGAGACCCAGTACTTC CASSLGQGGQETQYF
medium-sized TRBJ2-6 TRBV27 NA TGTGCCAGCAGTCAGGACTCGGTGTTGACTGGGGCCAACGTCCTGACTTTC CASSQDSVLTGANVLTF
NA TRBJ2-4 TRBV30 NA TGTGCCTGGAGCGCTCGTGGGGGGGGCCTAATGCCCAAAAACATTCAGTACTTC CAWSARGGGLMPKNIQYF
NA TRBJ1-2 TRBV21-1 NA TGTGCCAGCGGACCACGGGGGACAGGGCAACGGGAAGGCTACACCTTC CASGPRGTGQREGYTF
once TRBJ2-7 TRBV7-9 TRBD2 TGTGCCAGCAGTCGACTAGCGGGGGCTACCTACATAGGAGAGCAGTACTTC CASSRLAGATYIGEQYF
NA TRBJ1-3 TRBV7-6 TRBD1 TGTGCCAGCAGCCACACAGGGGGCAGTTGGTCTGGAAACACCATATATTTT CASSHTGGSWSGNTIYF
NA TRBJ2-7 TRBV2 TRBD1 TGTGCCAGCAGTGGCCGGGACAGGAGCTACGAGCAGTACTTC CASSGRDRSYEQYF
NA TRBJ2-7 TRBV5-4 NA TGTGCCAGCAGCTCGGAGGGGGCAGGAATCGAGCAGTACTTC CASSSEGAGIEQYF
NA TRBJ1-1 TRBV6-5 NA TGTGCCAGCAGTTACTCTCGACGTGGGGGGTCTGAAGCTTTCTTT CASSYSRRGGSEAFF
NA TRBJ2-7 TRBV13 NA TGTGCCAGCAGCTCCCTCGGGACAAAAGCCTCCTACGAGCAGTACTTC CASSSLGTKASYEQYF
NA TRBJ1-2 TRBV12-5 NA TGTGCTAGTGGTGCCCCAGGGATAGGAGGCTACACCTTC CASGAPGIGGYTF
NA TRBJ1-3 TRBV5-4 NA TGTGCCAGCAGCTTGGGTGTGGGGGCCTCTGGAAACACCATATATTTT CASSLGVGASGNTIYF
NA TRBJ2-3 TRBV24-1 TRBD2 TGTGCCACCAGTGATTGGGGACTAGAGTCAGATACGCAGTATTTT CATSDWGLESDTQYF